Shown below are 5 T cell receptor beta chains from a single sample sequenced in a study of CD8+ T cells in alopecia areata. Treatment described: oral pan-JAK inhibitor, 5-10 mg twice daily. Extraction of RNA preceded its reverse transcription into cDNA, which served as the sequencing template. Sequenced by immunoSEQ multiplex PCR; TCRdb stores in-frame clones only, minus some. Of approximately 210,000 clones listed, more than 55% are singletons. The sequencing here drew on CD4+ T cells sorted from blood, taken at week 4, from a patient treated with tofacitinib. These receptors originate from a human donor with alopecia areata.

This chain links TRBV30 with TRBJ1-5; D perhaps matches TRBD1 (5 bases). In germline, CDR1 is GTSNPN, CDR2 SVGIG (reference sequence). The CDR3 is 13 residues long. The V gene lost 3 bases and the J gene lost 2 bases, with 8 bases spanning the gap. CDR3 bases: TGTGCCTGGAGCGACAGTGGCAATCAGCCCCAGCATTTT. Its protein product is CAWSDSGNQPQHF.

CDR3 sequence (DNA): TGCAGCGTTGGGAGGGTACCCTACGAGCAGTACTTC. This codes for CSVGRVPYEQYF. V is TRBV29-1 and J is TRBJ2-7, with TRBD2 as a possible D gene (6 bases). V lost 4 bases and J 2 bases, leaving 9 bases between the germline ends. CDR3 size: 12 residues. In germline, CDR1 is SQVTM, CDR2 ANQGSEA.

This chain joins TRBV6-6 and TRBJ2-1; D is undetermined. The CDR3 is made up of 13 amino acids. Germline assignment: CDR1 MNHNY and CDR2 SVGAGI (reference sequence). V was shortened by 2 bases and J by 5 bases, with 7 bases between the two germline ends. The CDR3 region has the DNA TGTGCCAGCAGTTACCGCAACGACAATGAGCAGTTCTTC. Translated: CASSYRNDNEQFF.

The chain is built from TRBV29-1 and TRBJ2-3; 16 nucleotides agree with TRBD2. Germline loops: CDR1 SQVTM, CDR2 ANQGSEA. Trimming cost V 6 bases and J 3 bases; bases outside gene matches: 12. CDR3 length equals 18 residues. Here the CDR3 DNA reads TGCAGCGTGCAAGACGGGACTAGCGGGGGGGCCGGGACAGATACGCAGTATTTT. It yields the protein CSVQDGTSGGAGTDTQYF.

V usage is TRBV30 and J usage is TRBJ1-3, with 8 positions matching TRBD1. Germline CDR1 and CDR2: GTSNPN and SVGIG (reference sequence). The ends lost 5 bases at V and 0 bases at J; junction bases unmatched: 3. CDR3 length: 14 amino acids. In nucleotides, the CDR3 is TGTGCCTGGGGACAGGGCCTCTCTGGAAACACCATATATTTT. This gives the protein CAWGQGLSGNTIYF.